The 29 T cell receptor beta chains below all came from one sample that was sequenced in a study of identical twins (dated by TCRdb to the mid-2010s). The library relied on 5' RACE. Sequencing relied on an Illumina HiSeq 2000. Using fastp at Q25 and MiXCR, TCRdb reprocessed the public reads and kept productive beta chains. Rows matching on CDR3 protein sequence are summarized as one entry with the most common DNA and genes. A total of around 240,000 distinct CDR3 sequences appear in this sample, about 7.3% of them only once. The biggest ten clones account for 3.6% of the sample. These data are also associated with another study on yellow fever vaccine responses in identical twins.

The sample was memory (CD45RO+) T cells sorted from blood. The cell subset or site tag for this specimen amounts to: CD45RO+ enriched T cells. The receptors derive from a woman younger than 30 in good health.

This clonotype was detected only a few times. V gene TRBV24-1 combines with J gene TRBJ1-1; D call uncertain. The CDR3 contains 14 residues. V shed 7 bases and J shed 1 base, with 12 bases lying between them. Germline CDR1 is KGHDR and CDR2 is SFDVKD. The CDR3 loop reads CATSPGGENTEAFF. In DNA form, the CDR3 reads TGTGCCACCAGCCCAGGCGGGGAGAACACTGAAGCTTTCTTT.

This clonotype was picked up many times. The CDR3 reads CASSLGRVTDTQYF. The CDR3 DNA is TGCGCCAGCAGCTTGGGCAGGGTCACAGATACGCAGTATTTT. J is TRBJ2-3 and V is TRBV5-1, with D maybe TRBD1 (5 bases). V was trimmed by 0 bases and J by 2 bases, leaving 7 bases between them. Per germline, CDR1 SGHRS and CDR2 YFSETQ. The CDR3 runs 14 residues.

The chain couples TRBV9 to TRBJ2-7; no reliable D call. The CDR3 consists of 15 residues. The germline V gene encodes CDR1 SGDLS and CDR2 YYNGEE. V was pared by 4 bases and J by 0 bases, with 14 bases between. Here the CDR3 DNA reads TGTGCCAGCAGCCTTTATGGGGAAAGCTCCTACGAGCAGTACTTC. This gives the protein CASSLYGESSYEQYF. Variable domain in full (rest from reference TRBV9 and TRBJ2-7): DSGVTQTPKHLITATGQRVTLRCSPRSGDLSVYWYQQSLDQGLQFLIQYYNGEERAKGNILERFSAQQFPDLHSELNLSSLELGDSALYFCASSLYGESSYEQYFGPGTRLTVT.

In this sample, this clonotype turned up a few times. V and J are TRBV5-1 and TRBJ1-4; D gene unclear. Trimming cost V 4 bases and J 2 bases, with 12 bases left between them. The CDR3 is 15 residues long. Germline V CDR1 and CDR2: SGHRS, YFSETQ. CDR3: CASSIEGVTNEKLFF. The CDR3 DNA reads as TGCGCCAGCAGCATCGAAGGCGTCACTAATGAAAAACTGTTTTTT.

The table lists this clonotype with many counts. V usage is TRBV28 and J usage is TRBJ2-7; the D is unclear. Germline V gene data show CDR1 as MDHEN and CDR2 as SYDVKM. V lost 7 bases to trimming and J lost 7 bases, with 11 bases between them. CDR3 length: 11 residues. The CDR3 loop is CASNSPREQYF. Here the CDR3 DNA reads TGTGCCAGCAATTCACCGAGGGAGCAGTACTTC.

This clonotype was recorded many times. This chain joins TRBV27 and TRBJ1-2; D unclear. Germline assignment: CDR1 MNHEY and CDR2 SMNVEV (reference sequence). V was pared by 8 bases and J by 7 bases, with 14 bases between. The CDR3 is 12 amino acids. CDR3 sequence reads: CASGRGDFGYTF. The CDR3 DNA sequence: TGTGCCAGCGGCCGGGGAGATTTTGGCTACACCTTC.

This clonotype was recorded many times. The chain links TRBV6-6 to TRBJ2-2; the D gene is possibly TRBD2 (5 bases). Per the germline V gene, CDR1 is MNHNY and CDR2 is SVGAGI (reference sequence). V lost 2 bases to trimming and J lost 6 bases, with 7 bases between them. This CDR3 spans 13 amino acids. CDR3 coding DNA: TGTGCCAGCAGTTACGAGGGTCCCGGGGAGCTGTTTTTT. This codes for CASSYEGPGELFF.

Ten or more counts support this clonotype. Here the CDR3 reads CASSPREASDYGYTF. The CDR3 nucleotides are TGCGCCAGCAGCCCGCGGGAGGCTTCGGACTATGGCTACACCTTC. V gene TRBV5-1 combines with J gene TRBJ1-2; D not certain. V lost 4 bases and J lost 3, with 16 bases in between. Germline V CDR1 and CDR2: SGHRS, YFSETQ. The CDR3 totals 15 residues.

On this clonotype itself: It may be a read error: a sequence one base away is much more abundant. This chain links TRBV3-1 with TRBJ2-4, with unresolved D. V lost 8 bases and J lost 1, with 21 bases in between. The CDR3 consists of 17 residues. Germline CDR1 is LGHDT and CDR2 is YNNKEL (reference sequence). The CDR3 loop is CASSLNAGPWAKNIQYF. The CDR3 DNA reads as TGTGCCAGCTCCCTAAACGCAGGTCCCTGGGCCAAAAACATTCAGTACTTC. The full variable domain, its missing parts supplied by reference TRBV3-1 and TRBJ2-4, is DTAVSQTPKYLVTQMGNDKSIKCEQNLGHDTMYWYKQDSKKFLKIMFSYNNKELIINETVPNRFSPKSPDKAHLNLHINSLELGDSAVYFCASSLNAGPWAKNIQYFGAGTRLSVL.

This clonotype was picked up a small number of times. V and J are TRBV5-4 and TRBJ2-5; TRBD1 aligns across 9 bases. V was pared by 1 base and J by 5 bases, with 6 bases of the junction left unmatched. The CDR3 is made up of 15 amino acids. CDR1 is SGHNT, CDR2 YYREEE, per germline (reference sequence). DNA for the CDR3: TGTGCCAGCAGCTTGACACAGGGGGCAGTCGAGACCCAGTACTTC. Translated, it gives CASSLTQGAVETQYF.

The sample holds one count of this clonotype. This may be a read error, as it is one base from a much larger clone. The V and J genes are TRBV2 and TRBJ2-7; D possibly corresponds to TRBD1 (5 bases). The germline V gene has CDR1 SNHLY and CDR2 FYNNEI. The ends were cut back, 6 bases at V and 0 bases at J, with 12 bases in the middle. The CDR3 consists of 14 residues. The CDR3 is CASREQDHSYEQYF. The CDR3 DNA sequence: TGTGCCAGCAGGGAACAGGACCACTCCTACGAGCAGTACTTC.

The gene calls are TRBV2 and TRBJ2-1; 9 nucleotides agree with TRBD2. Germline V CDR1 and CDR2: SNHLY, FYNNEI. This CDR3 has 16 amino acids. V was pared by 5 bases and J by 7 bases, with 12 bases of the junction left unmatched. The CDR3 reads CASSQWRGGLGNEQFF. CDR3 sequence (DNA): TGTGCCAGCAGTCAATGGCGGGGGGGCCTCGGGAATGAGCAGTTCTTC.

The genes are TRBV2 and TRBJ2-3; no clear D. CDR3 length: 15 amino acids. From germline, CDR1 is SNHLY and CDR2 FYNNEI. V was trimmed by 2 bases and J by 2 bases, leaving 11 bases between them. In DNA, the CDR3 is TGTGCCAGCAGTGAAATTCCAGGCTACACAGATACGCAGTATTTT. It specifies CASSEIPGYTDTQYF. The whole variable domain, filled in from reference TRBV2 and TRBJ2-3, reads EPEVTQTPSHQVTQMGQEVILRCVPISNHLYFYWYRQILGQKVEFLVSFYNNEISEKSEIFDDQFSVERPDGSNFTLKIRSTKLEDSAMYFCASSEIPGYTDTQYFGPGTRLTVL.

In this sample, this clonotype turned up many times. The gene calls are TRBV6-1 and TRBJ1-4, with 8 bases identical to TRBD1. Germline V gene data show CDR1 as MNHNS and CDR2 as SASEGT. With 2 bases clipped from V and 8 bases from J, the junction kept 7 bases outside the gene matches. This CDR3 has 15 residues. As DNA, the CDR3 is TGTGCCAGCAGTGAAAGGGCAGGGGGCGCGGAAAAACTGTTTTTT. Translation: CASSERAGGAEKLFF.

The chain employs TRBV11-2 and TRBJ2-7; 10 positions agree with TRBD2. After removal of 6 bases from V and 2 bases from J, the junction contained 4 bases not matched to a gene. This CDR3 has 14 residues. From germline, CDR1 is SGHAT and CDR2 FQNNGV. CDR3 region: CASRPSGRTYEQYF. The DNA of the CDR3 is TGTGCCAGCAGACCTAGCGGGAGAACCTACGAGCAGTACTTC.

The sample holds many counts of this clonotype. This sequence joins TRBV12-3 or TRBV12-4 and TRBJ1-4; the D is unclear. The V and J ends lost 6 bases and 0 bases respectively, with 11 bases between them. CDR3 size: 15 residues. The CDR3 DNA reads as TGTGCCAGCAGCGCGGACGGAACAACTAATGAAAAACTGTTTTTT. The encoded protein is CASSADGTTNEKLFF.

The chain joins TRBV25-1 to TRBJ2-2, with TRBD1 matching 7 bases. The length of the CDR3 is 16 residues. Looked up from germline, CDR1 is MGHDK and CDR2 is SYGVNS. Unmatched junction bases numbered 6, after V lost 3 bases and J lost 2 bases. CDR3 residues: CASSELGTENTGELFF. CDR3 DNA sequence: TGTGCCAGCAGTGAGCTGGGGACAGAAAACACCGGGGAGCTGTTTTTT.

The gene calls are TRBV2 and TRBJ2-5; 7 bases are shared with TRBD1. CDR3 length equals 16 residues. The V segment lost 9 bases and the J segment 1 base; nucleotides outside the gene matches: 14. Germline lookup yields CDR1 SNHLY and CDR2 FYNNEI. DNA for the CDR3: TGTGCCAGTACCCCTCGTTCGACAGGGCCCCAAGAGACCCAGTACTTC. It yields the protein CASTPRSTGPQETQYF.

This sequence joins TRBV7-3 and TRBJ2-1, with D perhaps given as TRBD1 or TRBD2 (5 bases each). This CDR3 region has 14 residues. V lost 5 bases, J lost 9 bases, and 17 bases lay in between. Germline CDR1 reads SGHTA; CDR2 reads FQGTGA. The CDR3 region has the DNA TGTGCCAGCAGCCCAACCTTATCCGGGACTGAGCAGTTCTTC. Protein: CASSPTLSGTEQFF.

The J gene is TRBJ2-5, the V gene TRBV7-9; no firm D call. The CDR3 is 16 residues long. Trimming shortened V by 0 bases and J by 3 bases, and 14 bases separated the two germline ends. Germline V lookup: CDR1 SEHNR, CDR2 FQNEAQ (reference sequence). CDR3 in amino acids: CASSLASTIGEETQYF. In DNA, the CDR3 is TGTGCCAGCAGCTTAGCCTCGACAATCGGCGAAGAGACCCAGTACTTC.

This clonotype has ten or more counts. V gene TRBV12-3 or TRBV12-4 combines with J gene TRBJ1-5; D gene uncertain. This CDR3 has 12 residues. V lost 6 bases to trimming and J lost 1 base, with 4 bases between them. The CDR3, as DNA: TGTGCCAGCAGAGTAAGCAATCAGCCCCAGCATTTT. It yields the protein CASRVSNQPQHF.

The sample holds a few counts of this clonotype. The rearrangement joins TRBV5-1 to TRBJ2-7, with D tentatively TRBD2 (6 bases). The V gene lost 0 bases and the J gene lost 4 bases, with 14 bases spanning the gap. This CDR3 has 15 amino acids. The V gene's germline CDR1 is SGHRS and CDR2 YFSETQ. CDR3 amino acids: CASSLERRGDYEQYF. In DNA form, the CDR3 reads TGCGCCAGCAGCTTGGAGAGGAGGGGCGATTACGAGCAGTACTTC.

The chain recombines TRBV18 with TRBJ2-1; 9 bases map to TRBD1. Germline CDR1 reads KGHSH; CDR2 reads LQKENI. The CDR3 covers 16 residues. The ends lost 5 bases at V and 9 bases at J; junction bases unmatched: 14. The CDR3 loop reads CASSRPGQGASSEQFF. Here the CDR3 DNA reads TGTGCCAGCTCAAGACCGGGACAGGGAGCTTCTAGTGAGCAGTTCTTC.

This clonotype was counted at least ten times. CDR3 DNA sequence: TGTGCCACCATCACTCTTAGGGAGCAGTTCTTC. Amino acids: CATITLREQFF. The chain combines TRBV28 with TRBJ2-1; D not resolved. Trimming left V 10 bases short and J 10 bases short, with 14 bases between. The V gene's germline CDR1 is MDHEN and CDR2 SYDVKM. The CDR3 has 11 amino acids.

This clonotype was picked up many times. The gene calls are TRBV20-1 and TRBJ1-4; D might be TRBD1 (5 bases). The germline V gene encodes CDR1 DFQATT and CDR2 SNEGSKA (reference sequence). The CDR3 totals 15 residues. V was shortened by 0 bases and J by 7 bases, with 15 bases between the two germline ends. Here the CDR3 reads CSARDAGASGEKLFF. In DNA, the CDR3 is TGCAGTGCTAGAGATGCCGGGGCCTCGGGTGAAAAACTGTTTTTT.

This clonotype has only one observation. V usage is TRBV20-1 and J usage is TRBJ2-1; the match to TRBD2 covers 7 bases. There are 11 residues in the CDR3. The germline CDR1 and CDR2 sequences are DFQATT and SNEGSKA (reference sequence). V lost 6 bases, J lost 11 bases, and 7 bases stayed unmatched. CDR3 residues: CSALAAIQQFF. CDR3 bases: TGCAGTGCCCTAGCGGCGATCCAGCAGTTCTTC.

The chain uses TRBV7-8 and TRBJ2-7; TRBD2 matches at 9 bases. This CDR3 region has 16 residues. Losses at the gene ends were 5 bases for V and 2 bases for J; bases not matched to a gene: 10. CDR1 SGHVS and CDR2 FQNEAQ come from the germline V gene. The CDR3 sequence is CASSPGVAGVPYEQYF. The CDR3 DNA follows: TGTGCCAGCAGCCCCGGTGTAGCGGGAGTACCCTACGAGCAGTACTTC.

This clonotype has a count of ten or more. The chain is built from TRBV12-5 and TRBJ2-1, with TRBD2 matching 9 bases. The germline V gene encodes CDR1 LGHNT and CDR2 FRNRAP. Losses at the gene ends were 3 bases for V and 9 bases for J; bases not matched to a gene: 3. The CDR3 loop spans 13 amino acids. CDR3 protein: CASGFSGSGEQFF. Written as DNA, the CDR3 is TGTGCTAGTGGTTTTAGCGGGAGCGGTGAGCAGTTCTTC.

This clonotype was observed at least ten times. This chain uses TRBV6-2 or TRBV6-3 with TRBJ2-3, with 12 bases matching TRBD2. Germline V gene lookup returns CDR1 MNHEY and CDR2 SVGEGT. After removal of 2 bases from V and 4 bases from J, the junction contained 4 bases not matched to a gene. The CDR3 length is 16 residues. The CDR3 is CASSYPSGRGADTQYF. The CDR3 DNA reads as TGTGCCAGCAGTTACCCTAGCGGGAGGGGCGCAGATACGCAGTATTTT.